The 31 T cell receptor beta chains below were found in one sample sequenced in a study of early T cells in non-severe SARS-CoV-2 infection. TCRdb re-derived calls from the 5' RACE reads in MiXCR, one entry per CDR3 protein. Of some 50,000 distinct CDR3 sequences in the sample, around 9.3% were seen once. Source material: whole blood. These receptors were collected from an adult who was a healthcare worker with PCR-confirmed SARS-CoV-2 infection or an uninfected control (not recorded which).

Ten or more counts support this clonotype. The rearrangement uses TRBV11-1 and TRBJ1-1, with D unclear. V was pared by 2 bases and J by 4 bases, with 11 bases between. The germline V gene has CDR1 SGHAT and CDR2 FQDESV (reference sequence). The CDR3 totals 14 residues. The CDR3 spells CASSLPPRGTEAFF. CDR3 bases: TGTGCCAGCAGCTTACCTCCGCGAGGCACTGAAGCTTTCTTT. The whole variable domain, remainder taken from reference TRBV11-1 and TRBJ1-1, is EAEVAQSPRYKITEKSQAVAFWCDPISGHATLYWYRQILGQGPELLVQFQDESVVDDSQLPKDRFSAERLKGVDSTLKIQPAELGDSAMYLCASSLPPRGTEAFFGQGTRLTVV.

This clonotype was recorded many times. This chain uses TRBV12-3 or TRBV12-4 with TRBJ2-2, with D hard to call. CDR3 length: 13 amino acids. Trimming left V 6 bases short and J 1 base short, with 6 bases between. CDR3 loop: CASRYKNTGELFF. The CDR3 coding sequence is TGTGCCAGCAGATACAAGAACACCGGGGAGCTGTTTTTT.

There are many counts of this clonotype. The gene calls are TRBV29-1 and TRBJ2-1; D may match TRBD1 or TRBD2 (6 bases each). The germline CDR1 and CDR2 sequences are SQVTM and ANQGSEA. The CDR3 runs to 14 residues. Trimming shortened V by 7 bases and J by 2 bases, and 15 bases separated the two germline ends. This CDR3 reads CSAKKGGAYNEQFF. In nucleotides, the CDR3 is TGCAGCGCAAAAAAGGGGGGCGCCTACAATGAGCAGTTCTTC.

For the CDR3, the DNA is TGTGCCAGCAGTTACTCCAACCTCCAAATCTGGCGGTATTTT. Residues: CASSYSNLQIWRYF. The chain uses TRBV6-5 and TRBJ2-3; D call uncertain. The CDR3 loop spans 14 amino acids. CDR1 MNHEY and CDR2 SVGAGI come from the germline V gene. V was shortened by 0 bases and J by 14 bases, with 18 bases between the two germline ends.

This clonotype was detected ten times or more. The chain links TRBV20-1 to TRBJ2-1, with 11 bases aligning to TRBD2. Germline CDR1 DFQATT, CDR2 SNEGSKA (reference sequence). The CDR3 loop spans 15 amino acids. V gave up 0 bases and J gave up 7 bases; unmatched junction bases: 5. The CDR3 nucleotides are TGCAGTGCTAGAGATGTAACTAGCGGGAGAAATGAGCAGTTCTTC. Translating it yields CSARDVTSGRNEQFF.

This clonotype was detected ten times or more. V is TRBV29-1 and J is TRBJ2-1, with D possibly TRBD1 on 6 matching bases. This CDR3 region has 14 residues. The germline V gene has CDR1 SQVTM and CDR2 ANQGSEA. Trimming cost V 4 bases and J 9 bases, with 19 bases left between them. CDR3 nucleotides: TGCAGCGTTGTTCCATCGACAGGAGGCGGTGAGCAGTTCTTC. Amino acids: CSVVPSTGGGEQFF.

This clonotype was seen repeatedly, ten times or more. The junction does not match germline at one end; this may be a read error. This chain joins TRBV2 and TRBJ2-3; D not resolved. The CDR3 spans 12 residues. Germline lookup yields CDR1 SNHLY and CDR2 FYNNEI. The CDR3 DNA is TGTGCCAGCAGTGAAGTGGTCCGGTTCCAACCTTTT. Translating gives CASSEVVRFQPF.

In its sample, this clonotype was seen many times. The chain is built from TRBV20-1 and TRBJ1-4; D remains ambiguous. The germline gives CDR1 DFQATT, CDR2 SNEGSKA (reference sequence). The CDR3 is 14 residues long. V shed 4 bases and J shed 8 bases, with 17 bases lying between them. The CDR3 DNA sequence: TGCAGTGCTATCTCGCCAAGGGTGGGGGAAAAACTGTTTTTT. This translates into CSAISPRVGEKLFF.

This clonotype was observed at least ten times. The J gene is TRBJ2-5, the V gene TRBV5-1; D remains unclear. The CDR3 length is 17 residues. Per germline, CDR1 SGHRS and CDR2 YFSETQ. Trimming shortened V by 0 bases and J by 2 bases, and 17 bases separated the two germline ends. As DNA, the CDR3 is TGCGCCAGCAGCTTGGGACTCCAGTTTCCAGGACAAGAGACCCAGTACTTC. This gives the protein CASSLGLQFPGQETQYF. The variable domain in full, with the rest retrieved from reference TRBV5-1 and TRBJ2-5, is KAGVTQTPRYLIKTRGQQVTLSCSPISGHRSVSWYQQTPGQGLQFLFEYFSETQRNKGNFPGRFSGRQFSNSRSEMNVSTLELGDSALYLCASSLGLQFPGQETQYFGPGTRLLVL.

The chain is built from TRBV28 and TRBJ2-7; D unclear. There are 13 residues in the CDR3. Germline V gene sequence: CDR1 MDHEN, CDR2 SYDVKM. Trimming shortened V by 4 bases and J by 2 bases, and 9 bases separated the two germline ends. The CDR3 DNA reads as TGTGCCAGCAGTTCTGGGCAGACCTACGAGCAGTACTTC. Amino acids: CASSSGQTYEQYF. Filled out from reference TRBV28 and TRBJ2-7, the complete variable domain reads DVKVTQSSRYLVKRTGEKVFLECVQDMDHENMFWYRQDPGLGLRLIYFSYDVKMKEKGDIPEGYSVSREKKERFSLILESASTNQTSMYLCASSSGQTYEQYFGPGTRLTVT.

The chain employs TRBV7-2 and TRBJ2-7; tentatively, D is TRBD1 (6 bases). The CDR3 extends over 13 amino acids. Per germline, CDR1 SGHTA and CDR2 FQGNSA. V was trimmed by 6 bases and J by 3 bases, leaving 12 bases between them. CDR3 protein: CASRGAPYYEQYF. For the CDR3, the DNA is TGTGCCAGCAGGGGGGCCCCCTACTACGAGCAGTACTTC.

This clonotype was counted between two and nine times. CDR3 nucleotides: TGTGCCAGCAGCCCGGGACTAGCGGCCTACGAGCAGTACTTC. Its protein is CASSPGLAAYEQYF. The chain couples TRBV7-2 to TRBJ2-7; 11 nucleotides agree with TRBD2. The V segment lost 5 bases and the J segment 2 bases; nucleotides outside the gene matches: 2. The CDR3 has 14 amino acids. Germline V gene sequence: CDR1 SGHTA, CDR2 FQGNSA.

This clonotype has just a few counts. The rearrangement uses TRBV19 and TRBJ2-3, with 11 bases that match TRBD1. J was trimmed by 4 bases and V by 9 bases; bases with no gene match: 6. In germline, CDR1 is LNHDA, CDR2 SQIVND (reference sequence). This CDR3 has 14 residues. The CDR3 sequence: CASRTGGRADTQYF. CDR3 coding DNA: TGTGCCAGCCGGACAGGGGGCCGTGCAGATACGCAGTATTTT.

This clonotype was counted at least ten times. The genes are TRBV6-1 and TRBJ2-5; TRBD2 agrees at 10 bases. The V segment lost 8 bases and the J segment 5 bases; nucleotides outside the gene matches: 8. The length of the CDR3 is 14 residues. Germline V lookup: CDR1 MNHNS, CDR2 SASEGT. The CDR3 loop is CASRRTSGPETQYF. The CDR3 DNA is TGTGCCAGCCGCCGGACTAGCGGACCGGAGACCCAGTACTTC.

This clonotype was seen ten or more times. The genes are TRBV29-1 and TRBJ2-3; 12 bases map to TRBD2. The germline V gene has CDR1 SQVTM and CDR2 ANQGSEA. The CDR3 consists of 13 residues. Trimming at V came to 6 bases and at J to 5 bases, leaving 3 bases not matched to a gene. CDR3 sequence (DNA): TGCAGCGTGACTAGCGGGAGTCGAGATACGCAGTATTTT. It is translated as CSVTSGSRDTQYF.

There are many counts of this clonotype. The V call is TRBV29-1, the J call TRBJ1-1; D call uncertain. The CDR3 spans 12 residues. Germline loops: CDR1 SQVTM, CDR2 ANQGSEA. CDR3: CRVHAGNTEAFF. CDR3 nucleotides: TGCAGAGTCCACGCGGGGAACACTGAAGCTTTCTTT.

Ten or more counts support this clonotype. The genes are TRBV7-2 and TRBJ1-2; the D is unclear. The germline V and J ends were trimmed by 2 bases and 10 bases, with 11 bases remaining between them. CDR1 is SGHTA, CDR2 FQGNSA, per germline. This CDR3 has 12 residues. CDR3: CASSLRELDYTF. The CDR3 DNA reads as TGTGCCAGCAGCTTACGGGAGTTAGACTACACCTTC.

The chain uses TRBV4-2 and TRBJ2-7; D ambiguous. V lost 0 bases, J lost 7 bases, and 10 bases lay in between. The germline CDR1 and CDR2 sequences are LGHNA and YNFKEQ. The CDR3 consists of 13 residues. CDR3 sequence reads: CASSQEMRLEQYF. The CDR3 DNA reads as TGTGCCAGCAGCCAAGAAATGAGGTTGGAGCAGTACTTC.

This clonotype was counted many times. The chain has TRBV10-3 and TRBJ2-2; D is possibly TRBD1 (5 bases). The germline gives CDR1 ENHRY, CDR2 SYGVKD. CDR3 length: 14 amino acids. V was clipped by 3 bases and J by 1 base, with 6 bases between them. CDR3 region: CAISDRVNTGELFF. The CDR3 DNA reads TGTGCCATCAGTGACAGGGTGAACACCGGGGAGCTGTTTTTT.

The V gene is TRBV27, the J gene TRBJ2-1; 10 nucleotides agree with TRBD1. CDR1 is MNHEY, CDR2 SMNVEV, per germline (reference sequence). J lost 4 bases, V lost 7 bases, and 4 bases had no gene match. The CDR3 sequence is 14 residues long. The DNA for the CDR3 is TGTGCCAGCAAACTGGGACAGGGGTACAATGAGCAGTTCTTC. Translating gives CASKLGQGYNEQFF.

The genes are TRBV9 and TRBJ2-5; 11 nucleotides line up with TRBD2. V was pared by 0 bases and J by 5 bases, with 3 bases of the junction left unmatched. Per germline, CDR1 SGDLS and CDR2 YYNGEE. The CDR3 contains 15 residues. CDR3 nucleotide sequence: TGTGCCAGCAGCGTAGATAGCGGGGGGGCGGAGACCCAGTACTTC. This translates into CASSVDSGGAETQYF.

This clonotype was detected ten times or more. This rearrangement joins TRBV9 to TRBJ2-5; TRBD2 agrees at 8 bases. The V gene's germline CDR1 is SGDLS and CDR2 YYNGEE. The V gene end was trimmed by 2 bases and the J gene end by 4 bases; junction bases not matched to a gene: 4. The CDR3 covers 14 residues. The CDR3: CASSVGGAGETQYF. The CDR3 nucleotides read TGTGCCAGCAGCGTCGGGGGGGCCGGAGAGACCCAGTACTTC.

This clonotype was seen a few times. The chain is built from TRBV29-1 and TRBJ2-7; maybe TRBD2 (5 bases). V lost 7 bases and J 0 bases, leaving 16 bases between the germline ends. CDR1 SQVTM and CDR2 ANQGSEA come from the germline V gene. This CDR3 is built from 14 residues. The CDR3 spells CSGGPTENSYEQYF. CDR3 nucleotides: TGCAGCGGCGGGCCCACGGAAAACTCCTACGAGCAGTACTTC.

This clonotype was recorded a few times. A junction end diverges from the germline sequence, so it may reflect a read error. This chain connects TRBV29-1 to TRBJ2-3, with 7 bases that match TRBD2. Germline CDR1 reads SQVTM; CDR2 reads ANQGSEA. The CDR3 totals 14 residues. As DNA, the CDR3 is TGCAGCGTTGCCGTGACTAGCCGCACGGATACGCAGTATTTT. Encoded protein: CSVAVTSRTDTQYF.

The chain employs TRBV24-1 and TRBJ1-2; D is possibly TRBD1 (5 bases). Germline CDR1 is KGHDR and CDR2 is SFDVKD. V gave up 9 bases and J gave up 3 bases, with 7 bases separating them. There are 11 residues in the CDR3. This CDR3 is CATLGDYGYTF. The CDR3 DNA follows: TGTGCCACCCTAGGGGACTATGGCTACACCTTC.

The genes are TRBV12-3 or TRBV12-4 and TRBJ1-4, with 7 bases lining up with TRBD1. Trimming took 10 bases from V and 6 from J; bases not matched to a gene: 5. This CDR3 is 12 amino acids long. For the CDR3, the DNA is TGTGCCACAACCGGGACAGATGAAAAACTGTTTTTT. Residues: CATTGTDEKLFF.

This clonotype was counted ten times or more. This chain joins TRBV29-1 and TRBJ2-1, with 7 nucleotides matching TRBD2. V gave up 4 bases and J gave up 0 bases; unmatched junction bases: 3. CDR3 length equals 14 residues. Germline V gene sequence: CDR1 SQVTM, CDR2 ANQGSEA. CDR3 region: CSVVGGISYNEQFF. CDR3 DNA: TGCAGCGTTGTGGGGGGGATCTCCTACAATGAGCAGTTCTTC.

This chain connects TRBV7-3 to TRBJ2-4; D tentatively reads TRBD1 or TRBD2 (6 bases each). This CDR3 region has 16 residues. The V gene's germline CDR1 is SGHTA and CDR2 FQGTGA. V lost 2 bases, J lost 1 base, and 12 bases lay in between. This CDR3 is CASSLLSGAAKNIQYF. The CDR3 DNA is TGTGCCAGCAGCTTACTATCGGGGGCGGCCAAAAACATTCAGTACTTC. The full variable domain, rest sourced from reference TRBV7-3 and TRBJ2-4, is GAGVSQTPSNKVTEKGKYVELRCDPISGHTALYWYRQSLGQGPEFLIYFQGTGAADDSGLPNDRFFAVRPEGSVSTLKIQRTERGDSAVYLCASSLLSGAAKNIQYFGAGTRLSVL.

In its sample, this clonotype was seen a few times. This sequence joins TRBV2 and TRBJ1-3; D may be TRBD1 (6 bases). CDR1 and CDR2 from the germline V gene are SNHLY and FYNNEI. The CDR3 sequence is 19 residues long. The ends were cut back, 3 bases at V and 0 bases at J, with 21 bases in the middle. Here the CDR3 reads CASSELSEPTGNSGNTIYF. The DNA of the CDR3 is TGTGCCAGCAGTGAGCTTTCGGAACCTACAGGGAACTCTGGAAACACCATATATTTT.

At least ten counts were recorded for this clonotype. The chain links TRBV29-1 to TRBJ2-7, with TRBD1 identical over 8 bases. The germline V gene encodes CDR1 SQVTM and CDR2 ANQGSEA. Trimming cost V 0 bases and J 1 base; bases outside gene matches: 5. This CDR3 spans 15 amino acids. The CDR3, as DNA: TGCAGCGTTGAAGATGGTTGGACAGGGTCCTACGAGCAGTACTTC. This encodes CSVEDGWTGSYEQYF.

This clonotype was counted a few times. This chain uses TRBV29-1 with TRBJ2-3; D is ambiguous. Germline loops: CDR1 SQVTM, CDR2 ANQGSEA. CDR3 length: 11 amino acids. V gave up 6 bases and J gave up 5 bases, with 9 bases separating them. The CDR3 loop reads CSVIRVDTQYF. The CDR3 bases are TGCAGCGTGATAAGAGTAGATACGCAGTATTTT.